These 28 T cell receptor beta chains were sequenced from one sample in a study of CD8 T cells in Susac syndrome (dated by TCRdb to between 2017 and 2020). The method was the immunoSEQ multiplex PCR assay. RNA was extracted with the RNeasy kit and roughly 0.45 to 1 ug was reverse transcribed using random hexamers. TCRdb ran its own pipeline on the public reads, namely fastp trimming at Q25 and MiXCR clone calling, and kept in-frame beta chains. All rows with the same CDR3 protein become a single entry with the most common DNA and genes. A total of 150,000 to 200,000 distinct CDR3 sequences appear in this sample, roughly 95% of them only once. 0.08% to 0.095% of the sample belongs to the ten largest clones. The sequenced sample was CD4+ T cells from PBMCs. The receptors stem from a human donor with multiple sclerosis.

V and J are TRBV28 and TRBJ2-5; D unresolved. CDR1 is MDHEN, CDR2 SYDVKM, per germline. V gave up 8 bases and J gave up 8 bases, with 15 bases separating them. The CDR3 extends over 12 amino acids. CDR3 DNA sequence: TGTGCCAGCTGCCTGCGGTCCTCTACCCAGTACTTC. Translating it yields CASCLRSSTQYF.

J is TRBJ1-1 and V is TRBV12-3 or TRBV12-4; D might be TRBD1 (5 bases). Trimming took 6 bases from V and 1 from J, leaving 9 bases between them. CDR3 size: 13 residues. The CDR3 region has the DNA TGTGCCAGCAGAGTACAGGAGAACACTGAAGCTTTCTTT. Translation gives CASRVQENTEAFF.

The chain couples TRBV11-2 to TRBJ2-5, with D possibly TRBD1 on 5 matching bases. Germline V CDR1 and CDR2: SGHAT, FQNNGV. V gave up 3 bases and J gave up 6 bases, with 20 bases separating them. The CDR3 length is 16 residues. CDR3 sequence reads: CASSFADTTPRKTQYF. As DNA, the CDR3 is TGTGCCAGCAGCTTTGCGGACACAACCCCGCGGAAGACCCAGTACTTC.

In its sample, this clonotype was seen once. The rearrangement uses TRBV3-1 and TRBJ1-1, with D perhaps matching TRBD1 (5 bases). CDR3 size: 14 residues. Between the trimmed V and J ends, which lost 4 bases and 11 bases, there was a span of 20 bases. In germline, CDR1 is LGHDT, CDR2 YNNKEL (reference sequence). Here the CDR3 reads CASSLTRATLGAFF. The CDR3 nucleotides read TGTGCCAGCAGCCTTACCAGGGCTACCTTGGGGGCTTTCTTT.

The chain recombines TRBV5-4 with TRBJ2-7, with D possibly TRBD2 on 6 matching bases. Trimming pared 3 bases from V and 7 bases from J, leaving 20 bases between. The V gene's germline CDR1 is SGHNT and CDR2 YYREEE (reference sequence). The CDR3 sequence is 15 residues long. The CDR3 is CASSSAGTVSSEQYF. CDR3 bases: TGTGCCAGCAGCTCCGCCGGGACTGTCTCAAGTGAGCAGTACTTC.

The genes are TRBV7-8 and TRBJ1-5; D call uncertain. V was pared by 1 base and J by 3 bases, with 10 bases between. CDR1 and CDR2 from the germline V gene are SGHVS and FQNEAQ. CDR3 length: 15 residues. The CDR3 DNA is TGTGCCAGCAGCTTAGAGGGAGTTCCCAATCAGCCCCAGCATTTT. This translates into CASSLEGVPNQPQHF.

This chain links TRBV6-2 or TRBV6-3 with TRBJ2-7; D call uncertain. Trimming removed 7 bases from V and 2 bases from J, with 12 bases in between. This CDR3 spans 13 amino acids. Germline loops: CDR1 MNHEY, CDR2 SVGEGT. The CDR3 is CASKPTQTYEQYF. The CDR3 bases are TGTGCCAGCAAACCTACACAAACCTACGAGCAGTACTTC.

This sequence joins TRBV27 and TRBJ2-4; a weak D match, TRBD2 (6 bases). V dropped 0 bases and J dropped 7 bases, with 16 bases sitting between them. The CDR3 sequence is 16 residues long. Per the germline V gene, CDR1 is MNHEY and CDR2 is SMNVEV (reference sequence). DNA of the CDR3: TGTGCCAGCAGTTTATCGACGACGGGGGAAGTGAACATTCAGTACTTC. Translating it yields CASSLSTTGEVNIQYF.

The genes are TRBV10-3 and TRBJ2-2; no reliable D call. Germline V gives CDR1 ENHRY, CDR2 SYGVKD. The CDR3 is 11 residues long. V was cut by 3 bases and J by 5 bases, with 1 base left in between. CDR3 bases: TGTGCCATCAGTGATACCGGGGAGCTGTTTTTT. It encodes CAISDTGELFF.

The CDR3 spells CASRGDGHSGANVLTF. The CDR3 DNA is TGTGCCAGCAGGGGGGACGGCCACTCTGGGGCCAACGTCCTGACTTTC. This rearrangement joins TRBV2 to TRBJ2-6, with D perhaps given as TRBD1 or TRBD2 (5 bases each). The CDR3 consists of 16 residues. Trimming cost V 6 bases and J 0 bases, with 12 bases left between them. CDR1 and CDR2 (germline): SNHLY, FYNNEI.

The chain links TRBV19 to TRBJ2-5; 14 bases line up with TRBD2. Trimming took 6 bases from V and 7 from J; bases not matched to a gene: 7. The germline V gene encodes CDR1 LNHDA and CDR2 SQIVND (reference sequence). The CDR3 covers 15 residues. The CDR3, as DNA: TGTGCCAGTAGCGGGACTAGCGGGAGCCAGGGGACCCAGTACTTC. Translated, it gives CASSGTSGSQGTQYF.

In its sample, this clonotype was seen once. This chain links TRBV12-3 or TRBV12-4 with TRBJ1-4, with a tentative D call TRBD1 (5 bases). The CDR3 has 13 amino acids. Trimming stripped 7 bases from V and 8 bases from J, with 14 bases between. CDR3 residues: CASKPIGAEKLFF. CDR3 in DNA: TGTGCCAGCAAGCCGATCGGGGCAGAAAAACTGTTTTTT.

The J gene is TRBJ2-2, the V gene TRBV9; D tentatively fits TRBD1 or TRBD2 (5 bases each). Per germline, CDR1 SGDLS and CDR2 YYNGEE. V dropped 3 bases and J dropped 5 bases, with 14 bases sitting between them. CDR3 size: 15 residues. CDR3 sequence reads: CASSARGWGTGELFF. As DNA, the CDR3 is TGTGCCAGCAGCGCACGTGGTTGGGGGACCGGGGAGCTGTTTTTT.

The chain employs TRBV7-2 and TRBJ1-5; D is unresolved. Per the germline V gene, CDR1 is SGHTA and CDR2 is FQGNSA. The CDR3 has 15 amino acids. V lost 2 bases, J lost 6 bases, and 14 bases lay in between. CDR3 region: CASSLSNEARQPQHF. The DNA of the CDR3 is TGTGCCAGCAGCTTAAGTAATGAGGCGCGTCAGCCCCAGCATTTT.

This clonotype has only one observation. The gene calls are TRBV20-1 and TRBJ2-5; 9 nucleotides line up with TRBD1. V lost 3 bases, J lost 0 bases, and 8 bases stayed unmatched. This CDR3 comprises 16 residues. Germline V gene sequence: CDR1 DFQATT, CDR2 SNEGSKA (reference sequence). CDR3 sequence: CSARGWGQGDQETQYF. The CDR3 DNA reads TGCAGTGCTAGGGGTTGGGGACAGGGTGACCAAGAGACCCAGTACTTC.

The chain's CDR3 is CAWSLREYQPQHF. CDR3 DNA: TGTGCCTGGAGTCTAAGGGAGTATCAGCCCCAGCATTTT. The chain is built from TRBV30 and TRBJ1-5, with D hard to call. The germline CDR1 and CDR2 sequences are GTSNPN and SVGIG (reference sequence). The CDR3 covers 13 residues. The V and J ends lost 2 bases and 5 bases respectively, with 10 bases between them.

The V and J genes are TRBV18 and TRBJ2-7, with 7 bases matching TRBD2. CDR1 and CDR2 (germline): KGHSH, LQKENI. The CDR3 totals 15 residues. The V gene end was trimmed by 4 bases and the J gene end by 0 bases; junction bases not matched to a gene: 6. The CDR3 DNA sequence: TGTGCCAGCTCACTTAATGGGACTAACTCCTACGAGCAGTACTTC. Encoded protein: CASSLNGTNSYEQYF. Full variable domain (remainder filled in from reference TRBV18 and TRBJ2-7): NAGVMQNPRHLVRRRGQEARLRCSPMKGHSHVYWYRQLPEEGLKFMVYLQKENIIDESGMPKERFSAEFPKEGPSILRIQQVVRGDSAAYFCASSLNGTNSYEQYFGPGTRLTVT.

The V call is TRBV5-1, the J call TRBJ2-3, with TRBD1 identical over 8 bases. Trimming at V came to 0 bases and at J to 4 bases, leaving 7 bases not matched to a gene. Germline assignment: CDR1 SGHRS and CDR2 YFSETQ. The CDR3 sequence is 16 residues long. The DNA for the CDR3 is TGCGCCAGCAGCTTGGCAGGGGGCGCGGTTGCAGATACGCAGTATTTT. Amino acid sequence: CASSLAGGAVADTQYF. Filled out from reference TRBV5-1 and TRBJ2-3, the complete variable domain reads KAGVTQTPRYLIKTRGQQVTLSCSPISGHRSVSWYQQTPGQGLQFLFEYFSETQRNKGNFPGRFSGRQFSNSRSEMNVSTLELGDSALYLCASSLAGGAVADTQYFGPGTRLTVL.

The chain is built from TRBV5-4 and TRBJ2-7; 10 bases align to TRBD1. CDR3 size: 14 residues. CDR1 and CDR2 (germline): SGHNT, YYREEE (reference sequence). V lost 6 bases to trimming and J lost 3 bases; unmatched junction nucleotides: 6. The CDR3 bases are TGTGCCAGCAATTCCCGGACAGGGGGCTACGAGCAGTACTTC. This codes for CASNSRTGGYEQYF.

The J gene is TRBJ2-3, the V gene TRBV24-1; 9 bases are shared with TRBD2. This CDR3 contains 17 residues. J lost 6 bases, V lost 3 bases, and 12 bases had no gene match. Germline assignment: CDR1 KGHDR and CDR2 SFDVKD. The CDR3 is CATSDPNPAGGGDTQYF. In DNA form, the CDR3 reads TGTGCCACCAGTGATCCCAACCCAGCGGGAGGAGGGGATACGCAGTATTTT.

The chain is built from TRBV6-6 and TRBJ2-4, with 9 bases matching TRBD1. V lost 11 bases, J lost 10 bases, and 9 bases stayed unmatched. CDR1 is MNHNY and CDR2 is SVGAGI in the germline V gene (reference sequence). CDR3 length: 12 amino acids. The CDR3 reads CASRDREGIQYF. In DNA, the CDR3 is TGTGCCTCCAGGGACAGGGAGGGAATTCAGTACTTC.

V usage is TRBV4-1 and J usage is TRBJ2-3; no reliable D call. CDR3 length: 13 amino acids. CDR1 is MGHRA and CDR2 is YSYEKL in the germline V gene. Trimming stripped 3 bases from V and 5 bases from J, with 9 bases between. In nucleotides, the CDR3 is TGCGCCAGCAGCCAGTTGACGGTAGATACGCAGTATTTT. It is translated as CASSQLTVDTQYF.

The J gene is TRBJ2-7, the V gene TRBV29-1; D unclear. The germline V gene encodes CDR1 SQVTM and CDR2 ANQGSEA. Deletions cut 4 bases from V and 3 bases from J, with 7 bases between. The CDR3 covers 11 residues. This CDR3 reads CSVALYYEQYF. The CDR3 nucleotides are TGCAGCGTTGCGCTGTACTACGAGCAGTACTTC.

The V call is TRBV12-3 or TRBV12-4, the J call TRBJ1-1; D is uncertain. Trimming pared 5 bases from V and 10 bases from J, leaving 17 bases between. This CDR3 spans 13 amino acids. The DNA for the CDR3 is TGTGCCAGCAGTAGAGTGGGGTATCGGCCAGCTTTCTTT. Translation gives CASSRVGYRPAFF.

In this sample, this clonotype turned up once. The chain joins TRBV29-1 to TRBJ1-5; D not resolved. With 7 bases removed from V and 4 bases from J, the gap between germline ends came to 11 bases. Germline lookup yields CDR1 SQVTM and CDR2 ANQGSEA. This CDR3 has 12 amino acids. The CDR3 sequence is CSASRENQPQHF. CDR3 nucleotides: TGCAGCGCTAGTCGGGAAAATCAGCCCCAGCATTTT.

This clonotype occurred a few times. The J gene is TRBJ2-7, the V gene TRBV3-1, with D possibly being TRBD1 (5 bases). Trimming took 1 base from V and 2 from J, leaving 9 bases between them. The CDR3 is 14 residues long. Germline V gene data show CDR1 as LGHDT and CDR2 as YNNKEL (reference sequence). CDR3 DNA: TGTGCCAGCAGCCAAGTACAGGCCACCTACGAGCAGTACTTC. Its translation: CASSQVQATYEQYF.

The chain links TRBV7-9 to TRBJ2-7; D is possibly TRBD1 or TRBD2 (5 bases each). CDR3 length: 12 residues. The V end lost 5 bases, the J end lost 6 bases, and 11 bases lay between the germline ends. In germline, CDR1 is SEHNR, CDR2 FQNEAQ (reference sequence). CDR3 nucleotides: TGTGCCAGCAGCCCTATGGGGGTCGAGCAGTACTTC. It yields the protein CASSPMGVEQYF.

V usage is TRBV5-1 and J usage is TRBJ1-2; 8 nucleotides align to TRBD1. Per the germline V gene, CDR1 is SGHRS and CDR2 is YFSETQ. The trim removed 7 bases at V and 6 bases at J, leaving 5 bases unmatched. The CDR3 runs 12 residues. CDR3 residues: CASSGGENGYTF. The DNA for the CDR3 is TGCGCCAGCTCAGGGGGCGAAAATGGCTACACCTTC. The full variable domain, completed using reference TRBV5-1 and TRBJ1-2, is KAGVTQTPRYLIKTRGQQVTLSCSPISGHRSVSWYQQTPGQGLQFLFEYFSETQRNKGNFPGRFSGRQFSNSRSEMNVSTLELGDSALYLCASSGGENGYTFGSGTRLTVV.